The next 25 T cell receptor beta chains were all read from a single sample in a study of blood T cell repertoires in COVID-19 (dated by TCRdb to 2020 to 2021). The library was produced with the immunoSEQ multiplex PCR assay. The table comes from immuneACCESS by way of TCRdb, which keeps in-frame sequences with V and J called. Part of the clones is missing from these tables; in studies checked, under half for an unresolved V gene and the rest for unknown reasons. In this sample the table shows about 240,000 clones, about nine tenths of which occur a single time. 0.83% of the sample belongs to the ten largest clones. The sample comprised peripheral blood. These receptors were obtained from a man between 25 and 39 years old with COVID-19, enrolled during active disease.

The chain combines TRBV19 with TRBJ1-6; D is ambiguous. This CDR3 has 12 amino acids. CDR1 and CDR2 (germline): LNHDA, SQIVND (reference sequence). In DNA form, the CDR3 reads TGTGGAAGCCGGGGCTATAATTCACCCCTCCACTTT. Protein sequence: CGSRGYNSPLHF. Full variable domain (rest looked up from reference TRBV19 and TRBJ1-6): DGGITQSPKYLFRKEGQNVTLSCEQNLNHDAMYWYRQDPGQGLRLIYYSQIVNDFQKGDIAEGYSVSREKKESFPLTVTSAQKNPTAFYLCGSRGYNSPLHFGNGTRLTVT.

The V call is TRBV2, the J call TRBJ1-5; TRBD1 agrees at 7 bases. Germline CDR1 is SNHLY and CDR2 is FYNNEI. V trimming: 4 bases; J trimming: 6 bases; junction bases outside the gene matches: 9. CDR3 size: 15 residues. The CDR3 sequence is CASSAGPGGRQPQHF. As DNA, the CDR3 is TGTGCCAGCAGTGCGGGACCAGGGGGACGTCAGCCCCAGCATTTT.

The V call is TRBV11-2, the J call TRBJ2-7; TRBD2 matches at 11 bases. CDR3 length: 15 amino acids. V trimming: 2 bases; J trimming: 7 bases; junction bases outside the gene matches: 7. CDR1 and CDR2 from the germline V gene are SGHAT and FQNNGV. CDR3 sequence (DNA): TGTGCCAGCAGCTTATCGGGTAGCGGGGGGGTAGAGCAGTACTTC. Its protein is CASSLSGSGGVEQYF.

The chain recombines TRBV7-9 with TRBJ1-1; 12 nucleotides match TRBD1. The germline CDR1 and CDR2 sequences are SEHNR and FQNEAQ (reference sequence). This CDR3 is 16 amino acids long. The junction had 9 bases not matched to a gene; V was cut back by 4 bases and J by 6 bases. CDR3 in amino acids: CASSWDRGRGRPEAFF. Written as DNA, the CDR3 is TGTGCCAGCAGCTGGGACAGGGGGCGTGGGAGGCCTGAAGCTTTCTTT.

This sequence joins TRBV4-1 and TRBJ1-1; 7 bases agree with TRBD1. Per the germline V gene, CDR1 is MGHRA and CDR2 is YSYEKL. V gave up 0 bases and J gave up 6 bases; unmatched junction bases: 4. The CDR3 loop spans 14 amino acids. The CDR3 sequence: CASSQDAQGAEAFF. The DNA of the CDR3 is TGCGCCAGCAGCCAAGACGCGCAGGGGGCTGAAGCTTTCTTT.

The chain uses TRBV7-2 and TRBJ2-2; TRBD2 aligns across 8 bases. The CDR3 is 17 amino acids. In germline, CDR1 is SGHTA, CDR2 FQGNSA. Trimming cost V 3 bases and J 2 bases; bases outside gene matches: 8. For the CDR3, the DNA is TGTGCCAGCAGCTTGGACATAGCGGGGATAAACACCGGGGAGCTGTTTTTT. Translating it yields CASSLDIAGINTGELFF.

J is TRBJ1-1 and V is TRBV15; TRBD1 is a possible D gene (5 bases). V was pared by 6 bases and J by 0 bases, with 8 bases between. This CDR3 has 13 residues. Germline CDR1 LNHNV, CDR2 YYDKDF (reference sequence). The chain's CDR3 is CATRGLVNTEAFF. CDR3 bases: TGTGCCACCAGGGGACTGGTGAACACTGAAGCTTTCTTT.

The CDR3 is CASSQTRLTGAYGNTIYF. The CDR3 nucleotides are TGTGCCAGCAGCCAAACCAGGCTGACAGGGGCTTATGGAAACACCATATATTTT. The chain couples TRBV3-1 (or the pseudogene TRBV3-2) to TRBJ1-3, with TRBD1 matching 8 bases. CDR1 and CDR2 from the germline V gene are LGHDT and YNNKEL (reference sequence). V trimming: 2 bases; J trimming: 3 bases; junction bases outside the gene matches: 12. The CDR3 totals 18 residues.

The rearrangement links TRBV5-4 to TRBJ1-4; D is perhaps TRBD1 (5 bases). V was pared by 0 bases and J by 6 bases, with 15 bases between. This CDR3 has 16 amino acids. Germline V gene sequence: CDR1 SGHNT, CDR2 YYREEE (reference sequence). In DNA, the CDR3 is TGTGCCAGCAGCTTGGCCCCCGACAGCGCCTATGAAAAACTGTTTTTT. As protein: CASSLAPDSAYEKLFF. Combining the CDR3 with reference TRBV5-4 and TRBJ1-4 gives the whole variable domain ETGVTQSPTHLIKTRGQQVTLRCSSQSGHNTVSWYQQALGQGPQFIFQYYREEENGRGNFPPRFSGLQFPNYSSELNVNALELDDSALYLCASSLAPDSAYEKLFFGSGTQLSVL.

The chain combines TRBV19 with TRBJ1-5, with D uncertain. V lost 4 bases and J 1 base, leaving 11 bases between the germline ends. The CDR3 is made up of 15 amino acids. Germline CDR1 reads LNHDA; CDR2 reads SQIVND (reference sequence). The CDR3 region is CASSKTADSNQPQHF. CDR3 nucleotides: TGTGCCAGTAGTAAGACTGCAGACAGCAATCAGCCCCAGCATTTT.

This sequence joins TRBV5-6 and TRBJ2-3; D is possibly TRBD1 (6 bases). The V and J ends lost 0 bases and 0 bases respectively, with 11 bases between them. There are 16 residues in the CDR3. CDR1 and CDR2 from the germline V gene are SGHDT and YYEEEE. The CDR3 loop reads CASSLEGVLSTDTQYF. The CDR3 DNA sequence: TGTGCCAGCAGCTTGGAGGGGGTTCTGAGCACAGATACGCAGTATTTT.

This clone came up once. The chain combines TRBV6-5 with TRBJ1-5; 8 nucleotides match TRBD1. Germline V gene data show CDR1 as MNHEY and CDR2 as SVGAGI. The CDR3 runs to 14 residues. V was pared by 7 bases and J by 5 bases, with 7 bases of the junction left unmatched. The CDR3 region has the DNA TGTGCCAGCATGGGACAGGTAGGGCATCAGCCCCAGCATTTT. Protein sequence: CASMGQVGHQPQHF.

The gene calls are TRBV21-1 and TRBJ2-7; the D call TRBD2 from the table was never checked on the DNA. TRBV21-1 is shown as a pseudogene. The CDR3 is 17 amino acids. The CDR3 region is CASSTKKVEAGSYEQYF. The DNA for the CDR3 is TGTGCCAGCAGCACAAAAAAGGTGGAGGCGGGGTCCTACGAGCAGTACTTC.

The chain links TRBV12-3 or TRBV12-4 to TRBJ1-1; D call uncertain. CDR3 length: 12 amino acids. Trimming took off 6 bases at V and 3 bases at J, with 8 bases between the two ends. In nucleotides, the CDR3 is TGTGCCAGCAGGATAGGAGACACTGAAGCTTTCTTT. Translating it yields CASRIGDTEAFF.

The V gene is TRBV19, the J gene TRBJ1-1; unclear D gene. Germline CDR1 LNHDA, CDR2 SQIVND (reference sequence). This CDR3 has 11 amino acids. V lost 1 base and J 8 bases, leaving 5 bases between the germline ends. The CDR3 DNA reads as TGTGCCAGTAGTATAGGAGGGGAAGCTTTCTTT. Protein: CASSIGGEAFF. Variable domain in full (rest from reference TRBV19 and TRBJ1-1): DGGITQSPKYLFRKEGQNVTLSCEQNLNHDAMYWYRQDPGQGLRLIYYSQIVNDFQKGDIAEGYSVSREKKESFPLTVTSAQKNPTAFYLCASSIGGEAFFGQGTRLTVV.

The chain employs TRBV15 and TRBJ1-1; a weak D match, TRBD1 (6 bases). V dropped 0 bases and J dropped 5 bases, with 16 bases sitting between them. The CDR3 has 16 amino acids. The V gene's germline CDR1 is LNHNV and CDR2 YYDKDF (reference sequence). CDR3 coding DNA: TGTGCCACCAGCAGAGATCATTTGGGGGCGGATACTGAAGCTTTCTTT. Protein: CATSRDHLGADTEAFF.

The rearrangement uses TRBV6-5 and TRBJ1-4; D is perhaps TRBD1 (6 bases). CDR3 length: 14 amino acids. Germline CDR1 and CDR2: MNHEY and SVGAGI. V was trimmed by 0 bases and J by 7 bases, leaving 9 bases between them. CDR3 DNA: TGTGCCAGCAGTTACTCGGGGGGGGCTGAAAAACTGTTTTTT. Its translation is CASSYSGGAEKLFF.

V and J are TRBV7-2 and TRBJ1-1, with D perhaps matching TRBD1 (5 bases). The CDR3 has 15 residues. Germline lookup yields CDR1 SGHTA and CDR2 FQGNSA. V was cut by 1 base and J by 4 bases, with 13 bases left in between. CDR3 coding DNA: TGTGCCAGCAGCTTAGACGGGGGATTTGGCACTGAAGCTTTCTTT. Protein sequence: CASSLDGGFGTEAFF. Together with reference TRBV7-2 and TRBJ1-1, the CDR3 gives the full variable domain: GAGVSQSPSNKVTEKGKDVELRCDPISGHTALYWYRQSLGQGLEFLIYFQGNSAPDKSGLPSDRFSAERTGGSVSTLTIQRTQQEDSAVYLCASSLDGGFGTEAFFGQGTRLTVV.

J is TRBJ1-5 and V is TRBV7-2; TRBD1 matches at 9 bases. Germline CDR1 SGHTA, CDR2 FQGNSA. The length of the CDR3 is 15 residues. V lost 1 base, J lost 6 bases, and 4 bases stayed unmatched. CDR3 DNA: TGTGCCAGCAGCTTAGACAGGGGGCGCAGTCAGCCCCAGCATTTT. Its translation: CASSLDRGRSQPQHF.

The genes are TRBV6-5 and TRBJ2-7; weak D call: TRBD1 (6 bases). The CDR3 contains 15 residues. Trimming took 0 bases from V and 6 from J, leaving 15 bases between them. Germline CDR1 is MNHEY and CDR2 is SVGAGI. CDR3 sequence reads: CASSYSIAQGIEQYF. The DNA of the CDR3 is TGTGCCAGCAGTTACTCTATCGCACAGGGTATCGAGCAGTACTTC.

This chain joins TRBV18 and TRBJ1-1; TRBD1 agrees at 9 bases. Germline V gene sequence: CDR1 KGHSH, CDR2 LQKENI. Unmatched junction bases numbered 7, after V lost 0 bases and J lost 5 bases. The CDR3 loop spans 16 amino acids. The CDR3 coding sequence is TGTGCCAGCTCACCACCGGGACAGGGCGTCGATACTGAAGCTTTCTTT. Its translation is CASSPPGQGVDTEAFF.

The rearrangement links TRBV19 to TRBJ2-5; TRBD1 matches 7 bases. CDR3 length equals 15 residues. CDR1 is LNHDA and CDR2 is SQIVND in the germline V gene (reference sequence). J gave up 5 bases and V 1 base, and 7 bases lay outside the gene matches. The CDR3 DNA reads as TGTGCCAGTAGTATAGGTAACAGGGGCAGGGAGACCCAGTACTTC. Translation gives CASSIGNRGRETQYF.

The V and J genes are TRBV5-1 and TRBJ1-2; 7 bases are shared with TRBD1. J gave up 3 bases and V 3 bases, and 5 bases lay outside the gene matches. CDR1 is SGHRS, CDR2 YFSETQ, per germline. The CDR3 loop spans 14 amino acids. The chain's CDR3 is CASSSEGADYGYTF. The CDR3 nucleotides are TGCGCCAGCAGCTCTGAGGGGGCTGACTATGGCTACACCTTC.

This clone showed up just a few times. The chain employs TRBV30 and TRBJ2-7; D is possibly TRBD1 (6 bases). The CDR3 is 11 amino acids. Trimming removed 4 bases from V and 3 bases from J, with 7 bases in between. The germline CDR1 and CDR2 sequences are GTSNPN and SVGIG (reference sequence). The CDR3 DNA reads TGTGCCTGGAAACAGGGCTACGAGCAGTACTTC. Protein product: CAWKQGYEQYF.

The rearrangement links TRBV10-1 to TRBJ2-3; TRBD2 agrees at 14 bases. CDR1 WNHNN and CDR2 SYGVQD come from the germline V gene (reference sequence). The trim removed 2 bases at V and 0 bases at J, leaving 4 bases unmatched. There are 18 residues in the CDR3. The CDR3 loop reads CASSEAGTSGGSTDTQYF. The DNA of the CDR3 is TGCGCCAGCAGTGAGGCCGGGACTAGCGGGGGTAGCACAGATACGCAGTATTTT.